The next 32 T cell receptor beta chains were all read from a single sample in a study of T cell responses to AZD1222 COVID-19 vaccine. This table comes from immunoSEQ multiplex PCR, and its TCRdb copy is limited to in-frame clones, with some not included. The sample lists roughly 130,000 clones, roughly 84% seen once, with around 12% in the top ten. This sample comprised peripheral blood, obtained on day 0 of AZD1222 vaccination. All receptors derive from an adult in good health.

This chain uses TRBV5-5 with TRBJ1-1; TRBD1 might be the D (6 bases). V lost 6 bases, J lost 5 bases, and 20 bases lay in between. Germline V gene sequence: CDR1 SGHKS, CDR2 YYEKEE (reference sequence). This CDR3 has 15 amino acids. The CDR3 coding sequence is TGTGCCAGCATCGATCTTGAACAGGGATCGACTGAAGCTTTCTTT. Its protein product is CASIDLEQGSTEAFF.

This rearrangement joins TRBV30 to TRBJ1-1, with D perhaps matching TRBD1 (6 bases). The germline V and J ends were trimmed by 4 bases and 0 bases, with 12 bases remaining between them. Looked up from germline, CDR1 is GTSNPN and CDR2 is SVGIG (reference sequence). This CDR3 comprises 14 residues. For the CDR3, the DNA is TGTGCCTGGACCCGGAGGGGGTTGAACACTGAAGCTTTCTTT. This sequence encodes CAWTRRGLNTEAFF. Full variable domain (outside the CDR3, taken from reference TRBV30 and TRBJ1-1): SQTIHQWPATLVQPVGSPLSLECTVEGTSNPNLYWYRQAAGRGLQLLFYSVGIGQISSEVPQNLSASRPQDRQFILSSKKLLLSDSGFYLCAWTRRGLNTEAFFGQGTRLTVV.

This chain uses TRBV27 with TRBJ2-4, with 7 bases identical to TRBD2. The J segment lost 8 bases and the V segment lost 2 bases, leaving 21 bases of the junction unmatched. CDR1 MNHEY and CDR2 SMNVEV come from the germline V gene (reference sequence). The CDR3 is made up of 19 amino acids. In DNA form, the CDR3 reads TGTGCCAGCAGTTTACCACTTGACGCCCCAGGACTAGTCGAGGACATTCAGTACTTC. This translates into CASSLPLDAPGLVEDIQYF.

This chain connects TRBV9 to TRBJ2-7, with D possibly matching TRBD1 (5 bases). The germline V gene encodes CDR1 SGDLS and CDR2 YYNGEE. The CDR3 spans 13 residues. The V end lost 2 bases, the J end lost 3 bases, and 9 bases lay between the germline ends. The CDR3 sequence is CASSVAQGYEQYF. The CDR3 nucleotides are TGTGCCAGCAGCGTTGCCCAGGGCTACGAGCAGTACTTC.

This chain joins TRBV30 and TRBJ1-6; D remains ambiguous. The length of the CDR3 is 11 residues. Trimming took off 2 bases at V and 7 bases at J, with 3 bases between the two ends. Germline V gene sequence: CDR1 GTSNPN, CDR2 SVGIG (reference sequence). This chain's CDR3 is CAWSKNSPLHF. The CDR3 region has the DNA TGTGCCTGGAGTAAAAATTCACCCCTCCACTTT.

The chain combines TRBV29-1 with TRBJ1-1, with unresolved D. Germline V gene data show CDR1 as SQVTM and CDR2 as ANQGSEA. Trimming took off 3 bases at V and 10 bases at J, with 12 bases between the two ends. The length of the CDR3 is 11 residues. DNA for the CDR3: TGCAGCGTTGACAGCGGGGTGATAGCTTTCTTT. It yields the protein CSVDSGVIAFF.

The table lists this clone with many counts. This rearrangement joins TRBV4-1 to TRBJ1-1, with 8 positions matching TRBD1. The germline CDR1 and CDR2 sequences are MGHRA and YSYEKL. The junction had 7 bases not matched to a gene; V was cut back by 1 base and J by 6 bases. CDR3 length: 15 amino acids. This CDR3 reads CASSQGYRGRSEAFF. CDR3 nucleotides: TGCGCCAGCAGCCAAGGGTACAGGGGGAGGTCTGAAGCTTTCTTT.

The chain carries TRBV23-1 and TRBJ1-6; the D gene is possibly TRBD1 (5 bases). TRBV23-1 is filed as an ORF, its function uncertain. Trimming left V 2 bases short and J 12 bases short, with 17 bases between. CDR3 length: 15 residues. The CDR3 is CASSQKGRPYRPLHF. Here the CDR3 DNA reads TGCGCCAGCAGTCAAAAGGGACGCCCCTATAGACCCCTCCACTTT.

The chain combines TRBV18 with TRBJ1-6, with 7 bases fitting TRBD1. This CDR3 contains 15 residues. Germline CDR1 reads KGHSH; CDR2 reads LQKENI. The V segment lost 10 bases and the J segment 4 bases; nucleotides outside the gene matches: 10. The CDR3 loop is CATSGTAKYNSPLHF. As DNA, the CDR3 is TGTGCCACCTCCGGGACAGCAAAATATAATTCACCCCTCCACTTT. Full variable domain (rest looked up from reference TRBV18 and TRBJ1-6): NAGVMQNPRHLVRRRGQEARLRCSPMKGHSHVYWYRQLPEEGLKFMVYLQKENIIDESGMPKERFSAEFPKEGPSILRIQQVVRGDSAAYFCATSGTAKYNSPLHFGNGTRLTVT.

The chain has TRBV3-1 (or the pseudogene TRBV3-2) and TRBJ2-1, with 12 bases identical to TRBD2. V was pared by 4 bases and J by 5 bases, with 3 bases of the junction left unmatched. The CDR3 is made up of 15 amino acids. CDR1 is LGHDT, CDR2 YNNKEL, per germline (reference sequence). DNA for the CDR3: TGTGCCAGCAGCCCTCGGACTAGCGGGAACAATGAGCAGTTCTTC. It codes for CASSPRTSGNNEQFF.

The chain is built from TRBV3-1 (or the pseudogene TRBV3-2) and TRBJ2-7; D gene unclear. The germline gives CDR1 LGHDT, CDR2 YNNKEL (reference sequence). The CDR3 sequence is 13 residues long. V was trimmed by 5 bases and J by 1 base, leaving 9 bases between them. In nucleotides, the CDR3 is TGTGCCAGCAGCTCCTTAGTATCCTACGAGCAGTACTTC. Its translation is CASSSLVSYEQYF.

V usage is TRBV27 and J usage is TRBJ1-1; tentative D call: TRBD1 (5 bases). The CDR3 contains 14 residues. Germline V gene data show CDR1 as MNHEY and CDR2 as SMNVEV (reference sequence). Trimming left V 4 bases short and J 0 bases short, with 9 bases between. CDR3 DNA sequence: TGTGCCAGCAGTTATGGAGGGGTGAACACTGAAGCTTTCTTT. This codes for CASSYGGVNTEAFF.

This clone has only a few counts. Written as DNA, the CDR3 is TGTGCCAGCAGCTTTGGAGGGGGCTTTGATCAGCCCCAGCATTTT. Its translation is CASSFGGGFDQPQHF. The chain has TRBV7-9 and TRBJ1-5; 7 positions agree with TRBD1. Trimming at V came to 3 bases and at J to 5 bases, leaving 7 bases not matched to a gene. Germline V gene sequence: CDR1 SEHNR, CDR2 FQNEAQ (reference sequence). The CDR3 runs 15 residues.

V and J are TRBV6-5 and TRBJ2-2, with 8 bases lining up with TRBD1. Germline-derived CDR1 and CDR2 are MNHEY and SVGAGI. The CDR3 spans 15 residues. Germline trimming cut 5 bases from V and 6 bases from J; bases unmatched to any gene: 8. The CDR3 loop reads CASSKRQGWAGELFF. The CDR3 bases are TGTGCCAGCAGTAAGAGACAGGGGTGGGCCGGGGAGCTGTTTTTT.

This chain connects TRBV2 to TRBJ2-5; 11 positions match TRBD2. CDR1 is SNHLY and CDR2 is FYNNEI in the germline V gene. The CDR3 sequence is 17 residues long. V shed 0 bases and J 4 bases; nucleotides not matched to a gene: 7. CDR3 coding DNA: TGTGCCAGCAGTGAAGCGCTTAGCGGGGGGGCCAGAGAGACCCAGTACTTC. The encoded protein is CASSEALSGGARETQYF.

This clone was seen just once. The V gene is TRBV7-2, the J gene TRBJ2-5, with D possibly matching TRBD2 (5 bases). The V end was cut by 5 bases, the J end by 2 bases, with 9 bases between. The CDR3 extends over 13 amino acids. The germline V gene encodes CDR1 SGHTA and CDR2 FQGNSA. The CDR3 region has the DNA TGTGCCAGCAGCCGGGGTTTGCAAGAGACCCAGTACTTC. Translated: CASSRGLQETQYF.

This clone was seen a few times. The chain links TRBV5-4 to TRBJ2-5; TRBD1 is a possible D gene (6 bases). The V gene's germline CDR1 is SGHNT and CDR2 YYREEE (reference sequence). The length of the CDR3 is 14 residues. V lost 1 base and J 1 base, leaving 8 bases between the germline ends. The CDR3 sequence: CASSLTGLQETQYF. The CDR3 DNA reads TGTGCCAGCAGCTTGACAGGGCTCCAAGAGACCCAGTACTTC.

The gene calls are TRBV25-1 and TRBJ2-7, with TRBD1 as a possible D gene (5 bases). This CDR3 is 12 amino acids long. Trimming left V 4 bases short and J 7 bases short, with 11 bases between. Germline CDR1 MGHDK, CDR2 SYGVNS. The CDR3 here is CASSASGIEQYF. The CDR3 DNA reads TGTGCCAGCAGTGCGTCAGGGATAGAGCAGTACTTC.

The chain links TRBV27 to TRBJ2-3, with TRBD1 as a possible D gene (6 bases). Germline CDR1 reads MNHEY; CDR2 reads SMNVEV (reference sequence). This CDR3 is 15 amino acids long. Deletions cut 4 bases from V and 1 base from J, with 12 bases between. The CDR3 loop reads CASSSWTDGTDTQYF. The CDR3 bases are TGTGCCAGCAGTTCATGGACAGACGGCACAGATACGCAGTATTTT.

This sequence joins TRBV7-2 and TRBJ2-7, with a possible D match to TRBD1 (5 bases). CDR3 length: 16 amino acids. Germline V lookup: CDR1 SGHTA, CDR2 FQGNSA. Trimming pared 0 bases from V and 0 bases from J, leaving 12 bases between. The CDR3 is CASSLASRGSSYEQYF. CDR3 coding DNA: TGTGCCAGCAGCTTAGCGAGTAGGGGTAGCTCCTACGAGCAGTACTTC.

The V call is TRBV9, the J call TRBJ1-3, with TRBD1 matching 7 bases. The CDR3 has 13 amino acids. Germline V gives CDR1 SGDLS, CDR2 YYNGEE. Trimming removed 5 bases from V and 2 bases from J; junction bases left unmatched: 1. The CDR3 DNA sequence: TGTGCCAGCAGTGACAGGGCTGGAAACACCATATATTTT. It translates to CASSDRAGNTIYF.

The chain carries TRBV5-6 and TRBJ2-5, with D unresolved. CDR1 is SGHDT and CDR2 is YYEEEE in the germline V gene. The length of the CDR3 is 11 residues. The ends were cut back, 4 bases at V and 4 bases at J, with 5 bases in the middle. CDR3 DNA: TGTGCCAGCAGCCTAAGAGAGACCCAGTACTTC. This codes for CASSLRETQYF. Based on the CDR3 plus reference TRBV5-6 and TRBJ2-5, the full variable domain is DAGVTQSPTHLIKTRGQQVTLRCSPKSGHDTVSWYQQALGQGPQFIFQYYEEEERQRGNFPDRFSGHQFPNYSSELNVNALLLGDSALYLCASSLRETQYFGPGTRLLVL.

CDR3 sequence: CASSYSHNLMDHGYTF. DNA for the CDR3: TGTGCCAGCAGTTACTCTCACAACCTCATGGACCATGGCTACACCTTC. V usage is TRBV6-6 and J usage is TRBJ1-2; D is ambiguous. Germline CDR1 reads MNHNY; CDR2 reads SVGAGI (reference sequence). CDR3 length: 16 residues. Trimming shortened V by 0 bases and J by 6 bases, and 17 bases separated the two germline ends.

The chain uses TRBV6-1 and TRBJ2-7; D may be TRBD1 (6 bases). Per germline, CDR1 MNHNS and CDR2 SASEGT. The V gene lost 3 bases and the J gene lost 5 bases, with 8 bases spanning the gap. The CDR3 has 12 residues. CDR3 DNA: TGTGCCAGCAGTGACACAGGGAACGAGCAGTACTTC. Translated: CASSDTGNEQYF.

V and J are TRBV7-3 and TRBJ2-5, with D possibly TRBD1 on 6 matching bases. V was shortened by 5 bases and J by 1 base, with 8 bases between the two germline ends. CDR3 length equals 13 residues. In germline, CDR1 is SGHTA, CDR2 FQGTGA. The CDR3 is CASSPRGQETQYF. The CDR3 nucleotides read TGTGCCAGCAGCCCCAGGGGCCAAGAGACCCAGTACTTC. The whole variable domain, filled in from reference TRBV7-3 and TRBJ2-5, reads GAGVSQTPSNKVTEKGKYVELRCDPISGHTALYWYRQSLGQGPEFLIYFQGTGAADDSGLPNDRFFAVRPEGSVSTLKIQRTERGDSAVYLCASSPRGQETQYFGPGTRLLVL.

The chain uses TRBV30 and TRBJ2-1, with D maybe TRBD1 (5 bases). This CDR3 is built from 12 residues. V was pared by 2 bases and J by 8 bases, with 10 bases between. CDR1 is GTSNPN, CDR2 SVGIG, per germline (reference sequence). CDR3 bases: TGTGCCTGGAGTAAAAAGGGGCATGAGCAGTTCTTC. Protein: CAWSKKGHEQFF.

The genes are TRBV11-2 and TRBJ1-1, with D unresolved. Germline V gene data show CDR1 as SGHAT and CDR2 as FQNNGV. V gave up 3 bases and J gave up 0 bases, with 23 bases separating them. This CDR3 has 19 amino acids. The chain's CDR3 is CASSLAIWQADSLNTEAFF. The CDR3 nucleotides read TGTGCCAGCAGCTTGGCCATTTGGCAGGCGGACTCATTGAACACTGAAGCTTTCTTT.

The chain links TRBV30 to TRBJ2-7, with D unclear. V lost 3 bases, J lost 0 bases, and 12 bases lay in between. The CDR3 covers 14 residues. Per germline, CDR1 GTSNPN and CDR2 SVGIG (reference sequence). CDR3 residues: CAWRSKGSSYEQYF. The CDR3 coding sequence is TGTGCCTGGAGATCGAAGGGATCCTCCTACGAGCAGTACTTC.

The chain joins TRBV10-1 to TRBJ2-2, with TRBD1 as a possible D gene (5 bases). V was shortened by 5 bases and J by 3 bases, with 7 bases between the two germline ends. The CDR3 has 13 residues. The germline gives CDR1 WNHNN, CDR2 SYGVQD (reference sequence). CDR3 region: CASSRGYTGELFF. The CDR3 DNA follows: TGCGCCAGCAGTAGGGGATACACCGGGGAGCTGTTTTTT.

The V and J genes are TRBV9 and TRBJ1-6, with unresolved D. This CDR3 spans 12 amino acids. Germline CDR1 reads SGDLS; CDR2 reads YYNGEE. V was trimmed by 4 bases and J by 6 bases, leaving 5 bases between them. DNA of the CDR3: TGTGCCAGCAGCCCGGGTAATTCACCCCTCCACTTT. It encodes CASSPGNSPLHF. The full variable domain, rest sourced from reference TRBV9 and TRBJ1-6, is DSGVTQTPKHLITATGQRVTLRCSPRSGDLSVYWYQQSLDQGLQFLIQYYNGEERAKGNILERFSAQQFPDLHSELNLSSLELGDSALYFCASSPGNSPLHFGNGTRLTVT.

The chain uses TRBV27 and TRBJ1-5; D is ambiguous. V was shortened by 0 bases and J by 9 bases, with 9 bases between the two germline ends. CDR1 and CDR2 (germline): MNHEY, SMNVEV (reference sequence). This CDR3 is built from 13 residues. CDR3 nucleotides: TGTGCCAGCAGTTTATCCGTTGGTGGGCCCCAGCATTTT. This encodes CASSLSVGGPQHF.

The chain joins TRBV6-4 to TRBJ1-2; TRBD1 matches 10 bases. V trimming: 4 bases; J trimming: 6 bases; junction bases outside the gene matches: 5. CDR3 length: 14 amino acids. Germline assignment: CDR1 MRHNA and CDR2 SNTAGT. CDR3 DNA: TGTGCCAGCAGTGCTTCAGGGACAGGGGATGGCTACACCTTC. The encoded protein is CASSASGTGDGYTF.